What follows is one T cell receptor (beta chain) and its context. What it binds is not known. The source of the sample is a study of T cells after yellow fever vaccination. Findings and caveats of the study: The CD4 compartment and the CD8 compartment contained a small share of clonotypes in common. Post-booster reappearance was seen for most primary-vaccination clones (about 95% CD4, 75% to 90% CD8).

CDR1 is LGHNA and CDR2 is YSLEER in the germline V gene. The J segment lost 7 bases and the V segment lost 0 bases, leaving 2 bases of the junction unmatched. CDR3 length: 14 residues. TCRdb re-derived calls from the 5' RACE reads in MiXCR, one entry per CDR3 protein. The sample lists more than 350,000 distinct CDR3 sequences; approximately 10% were seen once. The TCR was taken from a man younger than 35 who received the YFV17D yellow fever vaccine. The material sequenced was PBMCs, taken on the day of the first yellow fever vaccination. The chain is built from TRBV4-3 and TRBJ2-4, with 8 bases that match TRBD1. CDR3 nucleotide sequence: TGCGCCAGCAGCCAAGACAGGGGGCCCAACATTCAGTACTTC. Protein sequence: CASSQDRGPNIQYF.